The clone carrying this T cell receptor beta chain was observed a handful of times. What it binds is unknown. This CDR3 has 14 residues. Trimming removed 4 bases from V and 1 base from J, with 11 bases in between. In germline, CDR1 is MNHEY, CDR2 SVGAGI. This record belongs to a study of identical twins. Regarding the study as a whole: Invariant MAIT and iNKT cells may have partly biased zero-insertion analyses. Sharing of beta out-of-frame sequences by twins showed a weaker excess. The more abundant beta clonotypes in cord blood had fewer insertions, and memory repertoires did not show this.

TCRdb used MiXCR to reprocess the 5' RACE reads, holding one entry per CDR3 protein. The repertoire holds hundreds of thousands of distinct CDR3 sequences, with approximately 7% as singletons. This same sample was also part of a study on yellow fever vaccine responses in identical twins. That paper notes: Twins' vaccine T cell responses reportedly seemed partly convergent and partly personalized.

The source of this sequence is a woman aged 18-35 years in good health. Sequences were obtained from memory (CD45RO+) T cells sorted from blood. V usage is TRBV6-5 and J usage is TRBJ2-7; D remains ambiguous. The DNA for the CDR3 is TGTGCCAGCAGTTCTCGGCCGCAATCCTACGAGCAGTACTTC. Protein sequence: CASSSRPQSYEQYF.